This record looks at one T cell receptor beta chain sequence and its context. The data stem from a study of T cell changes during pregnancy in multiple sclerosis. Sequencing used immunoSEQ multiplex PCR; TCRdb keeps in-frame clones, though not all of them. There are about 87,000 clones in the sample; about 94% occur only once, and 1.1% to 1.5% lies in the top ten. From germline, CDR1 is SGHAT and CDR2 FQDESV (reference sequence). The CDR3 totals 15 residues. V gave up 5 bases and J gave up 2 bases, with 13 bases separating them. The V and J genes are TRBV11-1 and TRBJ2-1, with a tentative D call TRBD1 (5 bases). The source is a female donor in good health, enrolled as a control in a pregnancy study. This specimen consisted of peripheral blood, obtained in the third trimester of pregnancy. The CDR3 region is CASSTDIWAYNEQFF. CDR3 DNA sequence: TGTGCCAGCAGCACGGACATTTGGGCCTACAATGAGCAGTTCTTC.